The 18 T cell receptor beta chains below all came from one sample that was sequenced in a study of cytomegalovirus exposure and HLA in healthy donors. Both 60 Vbeta primers and 13 Jbeta primers went into the PCR. The method was immunoSEQ multiplex PCR; TCRdb's version includes in-frame clones alone and lacks a portion of them. The sample holds approximately 95,000 clones, under 85% seen once. The sample consisted of PBMCs. The receptors stem from a woman in her thirties or forties in good health and CMV-seropositive.

The J gene is TRBJ1-4, the V gene TRBV5-4, with a weak D call TRBD1 (6 bases). V lost 4 bases to trimming and J lost 8 bases, with 15 bases between them. CDR3 length: 14 amino acids. Germline CDR1 SGHNT, CDR2 YYREEE (reference sequence). As DNA, the CDR3 is TGTGCCAGCAGCCCGACCGGGGGGCGCGAAAAACTGTTTTTT. Translation: CASSPTGGREKLFF.

V is TRBV7-9 and J is TRBJ2-3, with 8 bases lining up with TRBD2. There are 14 residues in the CDR3. After removal of 0 bases from V and 7 bases from J, the junction contained 3 bases not matched to a gene. Germline V lookup: CDR1 SEHNR, CDR2 FQNEAQ (reference sequence). CDR3 sequence (DNA): TGTGCCAGCAGCTTAGCCCTAGCGGGTCATACGCAGTATTTT. Residues: CASSLALAGHTQYF.

The gene calls are TRBV4-2 and TRBJ2-1; D may be TRBD2 (5 bases). The CDR3 totals 17 residues. Germline CDR1 LGHNA, CDR2 YNFKEQ. V was trimmed by 0 bases and J by 8 bases, leaving 20 bases between them. The CDR3 DNA reads TGTGCCAGCAGCCAAGATGGGCTAGCCGCCGACGTCGATGAGCAGTTCTTC. Translated: CASSQDGLAADVDEQFF.

V gene TRBV6-5 combines with J gene TRBJ2-7; maybe TRBD1 (6 bases). CDR1 and CDR2 (germline): MNHEY, SVGAGI. The V end was cut by 10 bases, the J end by 4 bases, with 14 bases between. The CDR3 is 12 amino acids. CDR3 residues: CATWGLAYEQYF. Here the CDR3 DNA reads TGTGCCACCTGGGGGCTAGCTTACGAGCAGTACTTC.

The chain recombines TRBV2 with TRBJ2-1; no clear D gene. V was clipped by 5 bases and J by 5 bases, with 4 bases between them. Germline V gives CDR1 SNHLY, CDR2 FYNNEI. The CDR3 consists of 11 residues. CDR3 sequence (DNA): TGTGCCAGCAGTCTTAACAATGAGCAGTTCTTC. Protein sequence: CASSLNNEQFF. Based on the CDR3 plus reference TRBV2 and TRBJ2-1, the full variable domain is EPEVTQTPSHQVTQMGQEVILRCVPISNHLYFYWYRQILGQKVEFLVSFYNNEISEKSEIFDDQFSVERPDGSNFTLKIRSTKLEDSAMYFCASSLNNEQFFGPGTRLTVL.

V usage is TRBV5-6 and J usage is TRBJ2-3; perhaps TRBD2 as D (5 bases). Germline CDR1 is SGHDT and CDR2 is YYEEEE. The CDR3 runs 17 residues. Trimming shortened V by 1 base and J by 1 base, and 16 bases separated the two germline ends. In DNA form, the CDR3 reads TGTGCCAGCAGCTTGTTCGAAGTCAACGGGGGCACAGATACGCAGTATTTT. This sequence encodes CASSLFEVNGGTDTQYF.

V gene TRBV12-5 combines with J gene TRBJ1-1; D remains ambiguous. This CDR3 has 13 amino acids. Germline V gene lookup returns CDR1 LGHNT and CDR2 FRNRAP. V lost 6 bases, J lost 10 bases, and 18 bases lay in between. The CDR3 loop is CASGPDIGVGAFF. Written as DNA, the CDR3 is TGTGCTAGTGGACCTGACATAGGCGTCGGAGCTTTCTTT.

In this sample, this clone turned up a few times. V usage is TRBV2 and J usage is TRBJ1-1; 9 bases align to TRBD1. V lost 6 bases to trimming and J lost 1 base; unmatched junction nucleotides: 0. Germline loops: CDR1 SNHLY, CDR2 FYNNEI. CDR3 length: 13 residues. The CDR3: CASRDRGNTEAFF. The DNA for the CDR3 is TGTGCCAGCAGGGACAGGGGGAACACTGAAGCTTTCTTT.

V gene TRBV29-1 combines with J gene TRBJ2-5; the match to TRBD1 covers 10 bases. J lost 4 bases, V lost 8 bases, and 4 bases had no gene match. This CDR3 has 12 residues. Germline V gene lookup returns CDR1 SQVTM and CDR2 ANQGSEA. In DNA form, the CDR3 reads TGCAGCTCGAGACAGGGGGCAGAGACCCAGTACTTC. As protein: CSSRQGAETQYF.

The chain combines TRBV5-4 with TRBJ2-5, with 11 positions matching TRBD2. This CDR3 is 15 amino acids long. V gave up 1 base and J gave up 5 bases; unmatched junction bases: 4. From germline, CDR1 is SGHNT and CDR2 YYREEE (reference sequence). In DNA, the CDR3 is TGTGCCAGCAGCTTGACTAGCGGGAGTTCGGAGACCCAGTACTTC. Translation gives CASSLTSGSSETQYF.

The chain carries TRBV5-6 and TRBJ1-1; 7 bases are a match to TRBD1. The CDR3 is 13 residues long. The junction had 4 bases not matched to a gene; V was cut back by 0 bases and J by 8 bases. CDR1 is SGHDT, CDR2 YYEEEE, per germline. The CDR3 protein is CASSLGDSVEAFF. The CDR3 nucleotides read TGTGCCAGCAGCTTGGGGGACAGCGTCGAAGCTTTCTTT.

The chain couples TRBV7-8 to TRBJ2-1; the D gene is possibly TRBD2 (6 bases). CDR1 SGHVS and CDR2 FQNEAQ come from the germline V gene. This CDR3 region has 16 residues. The V and J ends lost 2 bases and 0 bases respectively, with 11 bases between them. The CDR3 nucleotides are TGTGCCAGCAGCTTAATAAGCGGGCCCTCCTACAATGAGCAGTTCTTC. It specifies CASSLISGPSYNEQFF.

J is TRBJ2-7 and V is TRBV2; D is perhaps TRBD2 (5 bases). The CDR3 runs to 14 residues. Germline CDR1 SNHLY, CDR2 FYNNEI. Deletions cut 6 bases from V and 4 bases from J, with 16 bases between. As DNA, the CDR3 is TGTGCCAGCAGGGAGGAGACTGGGCCTTACGAGCAGTACTTC. Its protein product is CASREETGPYEQYF. The full variable domain, completed using reference TRBV2 and TRBJ2-7, is EPEVTQTPSHQVTQMGQEVILRCVPISNHLYFYWYRQILGQKVEFLVSFYNNEISEKSEIFDDQFSVERPDGSNFTLKIRSTKLEDSAMYFCASREETGPYEQYFGPGTRLTVT.

Only a few counts were recorded for this clone. This sequence joins TRBV7-2 and TRBJ2-3; D ambiguous. Germline CDR1 and CDR2: SGHTA and FQGNSA. V gave up 1 base and J gave up 5 bases, with 10 bases separating them. This CDR3 contains 14 residues. CDR3 in DNA: TGTGCCAGCAGCTTAGAAGGCACGGGAGATACGCAGTATTTT. It yields the protein CASSLEGTGDTQYF.

The genes are TRBV4-1 and TRBJ2-1; perhaps TRBD2 as D (7 bases). The CDR3 is made up of 16 amino acids. V was clipped by 1 base and J by 4 bases, with 14 bases between them. Germline-derived CDR1 and CDR2 are MGHRA and YSYEKL. The DNA for the CDR3 is TGCGCCAGCAGCCAAGTAGGGGGGAGGGGGTACAATGAGCAGTTCTTC. Its protein product is CASSQVGGRGYNEQFF.

This rearrangement joins TRBV4-2 to TRBJ2-3; maybe TRBD2 (5 bases). Germline CDR1 LGHNA, CDR2 YNFKEQ. V was shortened by 2 bases and J by 6 bases, with 9 bases between the two germline ends. The CDR3 is made up of 13 amino acids. The CDR3 loop is CASSQFLADTQYF. The CDR3 DNA is TGTGCCAGCAGCCAATTCCTAGCCGATACGCAGTATTTT.

This chain uses TRBV6-1 with TRBJ2-7, with D maybe TRBD1 (6 bases). Trimming pared 6 bases from V and 2 bases from J, leaving 17 bases between. CDR3 length: 15 residues. Germline V gene lookup returns CDR1 MNHNS and CDR2 SASEGT. The CDR3 region is CASRTLSPGAYEQYF. The CDR3 region has the DNA TGTGCCAGCAGGACCCTTTCCCCAGGGGCCTACGAGCAGTACTTC.

The rearrangement uses TRBV5-8 and TRBJ1-1; D not resolved. The CDR3 is 14 amino acids. V lost 0 bases and J 1 base, leaving 7 bases between the germline ends. The germline V gene has CDR1 SGHTS and CDR2 YDEGEE. In nucleotides, the CDR3 is TGTGCCAGCAGCTTGGTGGCAGGGAACACTGAAGCTTTCTTT. As protein: CASSLVAGNTEAFF.